Below, one T cell receptor beta chain is given with its context. This entry is derived from a study of blood T cell repertoires in COVID-19. Whole-study context: Both acute and convalescent COVID-19 samples were obtained from the United States, Italy and Spain. The analysed material was cDNA or gDNA that came from T cells, B-cell-depleted T cells, or PBMCs.

As originally analysed: For nucleated cells, counts were estimated from reference gene primer amplification. Here immunoSEQ multiplex PCR was the method, and the copy in TCRdb shows in-frame clones only, minus some. V, J and clone size are those of that table, while D and trimming were read from the DNA. This table holds 300,000 or so clones, around 87% found once. The sequence was collected from a woman aged 50 to 60 who had recovered from COVID-19. Sequencing was carried out using peripheral blood.

The CDR3, as DNA: TGTGCCAGCTATAGCGGGGGGGCCGGTGCAGATACGCAGTATTTT. This sequence encodes CASYSGGAGADTQYF. The chain combines TRBV28 with TRBJ2-3, with 11 nucleotides matching TRBD2. Germline loops: CDR1 MDHEN, CDR2 SYDVKM. This CDR3 has 15 amino acids. The J segment lost 4 bases and the V segment lost 8 bases, leaving 8 bases of the junction unmatched.